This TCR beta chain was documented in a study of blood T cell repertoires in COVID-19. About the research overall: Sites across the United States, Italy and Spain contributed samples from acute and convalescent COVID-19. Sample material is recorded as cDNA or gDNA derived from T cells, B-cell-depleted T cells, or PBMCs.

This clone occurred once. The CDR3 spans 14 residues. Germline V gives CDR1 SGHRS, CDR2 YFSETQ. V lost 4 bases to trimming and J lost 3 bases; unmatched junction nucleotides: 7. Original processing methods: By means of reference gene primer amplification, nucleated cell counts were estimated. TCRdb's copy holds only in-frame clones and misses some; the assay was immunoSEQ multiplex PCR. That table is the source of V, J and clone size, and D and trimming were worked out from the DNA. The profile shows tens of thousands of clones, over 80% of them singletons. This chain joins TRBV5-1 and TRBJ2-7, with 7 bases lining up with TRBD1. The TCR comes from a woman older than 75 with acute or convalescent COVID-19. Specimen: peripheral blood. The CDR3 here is CASSPGQRLYEQYF. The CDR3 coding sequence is TGCGCCAGCAGCCCGGGACAGAGACTCTACGAGCAGTACTTC.